These T cell receptor beta chains were read from a single sample in a study of T cells after yellow fever vaccination. TCRdb re-analysed the 5' RACE reads in MiXCR, keeping a single row per CDR3 protein. The table lists roughly 310,000 distinct CDR3 sequences, less than 4.5% of them singletons. The sequences come from PBMCs, collected on the day of the yellow fever booster vaccination. These receptors came from a man in his late teens or twenties who received the YFV17D yellow fever vaccine. The CDR3 runs from the conserved cysteine through the conserved F or W. Each record gives: CDR3 length, D gene, V gene, J gene, clone size, CDR3 protein, CDR3 DNA. D genes are given only for firm matches. The size of a clone is reported for some rows only, either as once, few or many, or as a class for expanded clones.

14,.,TRBV7-6,TRBJ2-5,many,CASSPTRVQETQYF,TGTGCCAGCAGCCCGACAAGGGTTCAAGAGACCCAGTACTTC
16,TRBD1,TRBV5-5,TRBJ1-5,few,CASSVRPGQGGQPQHF,TGTGCCAGCAGCGTAAGACCGGGACAGGGAGGTCAGCCCCAGCATTTT
15,TRBD1,TRBV2,TRBJ2-7,few,CASSEATGQTYEQYF,TGTGCCAGCAGTGAAGCGACGGGACAGACCTACGAGCAGTACTTC
14,.,TRBV7-9,TRBJ2-5,.,CASNALGVGETQYF,TGTGCCAGCAACGCACTGGGGGTCGGAGAGACCCAGTACTTC
16,.,TRBV6-6,TRBJ2-3,few,CASSYSDSPSTDTQYF,TGTGCCAGCAGTTACAGTGACAGTCCGTCCACAGATACGCAGTATTTT
15,.,TRBV7-6,TRBJ2-5,many,CASSSPYRSQETQYF,TGTGCCAGCAGCTCACCCTACAGAAGCCAAGAGACCCAGTACTTC
15,.,TRBV4-3,TRBJ1-4,few,CASSQEYRTNEKLFF,TGCGCCAGCAGCCAAGAATATAGGACTAATGAAAAACTGTTTTTT
15,.,TRBV7-2,TRBJ1-4,few,CASSSFSTPNEKLFF,TGTGCCAGCAGCTCCTTTTCCACACCTAATGAAAAACTGTTTTTT
14,TRBD1,TRBV5-6,TRBJ2-7,few,CASSYTRQGHEQYF,TGTGCCAGCAGTTATACAAGACAGGGCCACGAGCAGTACTTC
15,TRBD1,TRBV5-1,TRBJ2-5,many,CASSLTGGGQETQYF,TGCGCCAGCAGCTTGACAGGGGGCGGACAAGAGACCCAGTACTTC
12,.,TRBV29-1,TRBJ1-1,many,CSGRFGGTEAFF,TGCAGCGGGAGGTTTGGGGGCACTGAAGCTTTCTTT
13,TRBD2,TRBV19,TRBJ2-5,.,CATKTRGGETQYF,TGTGCCACGAAGACGAGGGGAGGGGAGACCCAGTACTTC
13,.,TRBV19,TRBJ1-4,many,CASSIARREKLFF,TGTGCCAGTAGTATAGCTCGACGAGAAAAACTGTTTTTT
16,.,TRBV7-2,TRBJ2-5,few,CASGWAGSTFGETQYF,TGTGCCAGCGGCTGGGCAGGGTCGACTTTTGGGGAGACCCAGTACTTC
10,.,TRBV28,TRBJ1-2,many,CAVFYYGYTF,TGTGCCGTATTCTACTATGGCTACACCTTC
13,TRBD1,TRBV2,TRBJ2-7,many,CASEGTASYEQYF,TGTGCCAGTGAGGGGACAGCCTCCTACGAGCAGTACTTC
13,.,TRBV19,TRBJ2-5,many,CASSILDKETQYF,TGTGCCAGTAGTATCCTGGACAAAGAGACCCAGTACTTC
14,TRBD1,TRBV5-1,TRBJ2-7,many,CASSTTGTGYEQYF,TGCGCCAGCAGTACGACCGGGACAGGCTACGAGCAGTACTTC
16,TRBD2,TRBV20-1,TRBJ2-7,.,CSASPPGLAPRNEQYF,TGCAGTGCTTCCCCACCGGGACTAGCGCCCAGGAACGAGCAGTACTTC
14,TRBD1,TRBV7-9,TRBJ2-7,many,CASSLDRGFHEQYF,TGTGCCAGCAGTTTGGACAGGGGATTCCACGAGCAGTACTTC
14,.,TRBV5-4,TRBJ2-3,many,CASSSRTDTDTQYF,TGTGCCAGCAGCTCGCGGACTGACACAGATACGCAGTATTTT
13,.,TRBV12-3/TRBV12-4,TRBJ1-6,many,CASSPQVNSPLHF,TGTGCCAGCAGCCCCCAGGTTAATTCACCCCTCCACTTT
13,.,TRBV6-5,TRBJ2-1,few,CASSSRGTDEQFF,TGTGCCAGCAGCAGTAGGGGGACCGATGAGCAGTTCTTC
16,TRBD2,TRBV5-6,TRBJ2-2,.,CASRAGLAANTGELFF,TGTGCCAGCAGGGCGGGACTAGCAGCGAACACCGGGGAGCTGTTTTTT
13,.,TRBV6-4,TRBJ1-1,few,CASSDPKPTEAFF,TGTGCCAGCAGTGACCCGAAGCCCACTGAAGCTTTCTTT
16,TRBD2,TRBV6-5,TRBJ2-1,.,CASSPTGLAGRNEQFF,TGTGCCAGCAGCCCCACCGGACTAGCGGGGAGGAATGAGCAGTTCTTC
13,.,TRBV10-3,TRBJ1-2,few,CAISESDNYGYTF,TGTGCCATCAGTGAGTCGGATAACTATGGCTACACCTTC